This T cell receptor beta chain is from a study of human thymus T cells. About this clone: Its cognate antigen is unknown.

Germline V gene lookup returns CDR1 LGHNA and CDR2 YSLEER. Trimming took 0 bases from V and 4 from J, leaving 13 bases between them. This CDR3 has 16 residues. Corrective cardiac surgery supplied the resected thymus tissue. It was healthy Finnish infants having corrective surgery for congenital heart defects who were the donors. Regarding the study as a whole: Seemingly biased V and J gene usage marked thymic and blood repertoires. As related research reported, thymic repertoires overlapped highly among unrelated individuals.

The method was immunoSEQ multiplex PCR; TCRdb's version includes in-frame clones alone and lacks a portion of them. The sample includes some 120,000 clones, around 96% of them seen just once. Sequencing was done on a sample of thymus tissue. This chain links TRBV4-3 with TRBJ1-5; TRBD1 might be the D (6 bases). The source of this sequence is a boy under two years old with a congenital heart defect but otherwise immunologically healthy. For the CDR3, the DNA is TGCGCCAGCAGCCAAGACGTACAGGGTAGTAATCAGCCCCAGCATTTT. Translation: CASSQDVQGSNQPQHF.